The following is a T cell receptor beta chain sequence with its context. Per germline, CDR1 SGHAT and CDR2 FQNNGV. The CDR3 runs to 13 residues. The germline V and J ends were trimmed by 3 bases and 3 bases, with 9 bases remaining between them. After extraction with the RNeasy kit, about 0.45 to 1 ug of the RNA was reverse transcribed using random hexamers. TCRdb redid the calling of the immunoSEQ multiplex PCR reads with MiXCR, one entry per CDR3 protein. The table records around 200,000 distinct CDR3 sequences, about 94% of them present only once. Sequencing of TCR beta drew on CD8+ and CD4+ T cells from blood. The data were obtained in a study of CD8 T cells in Susac syndrome.

The receptor's source is a human donor with multiple sclerosis. V gene TRBV11-2 combines with J gene TRBJ2-7; no reliable D call. Sequencing was carried out using CD8+ T cells from PBMCs. The CDR3 DNA follows: TGTGCCAGCAGCTTCGGTACGTTCTACGAGCAGTACTTC. Its protein product is CASSFGTFYEQYF.